There are many counts of the clone carrying this TCR beta chain. Antigen unknown. This entry comes from a study of identical twins. The CDR3 runs 15 residues. The germline gives CDR1 MNHEY, CDR2 SMNVEV (reference sequence). The ends lost 7 bases at V and 2 bases at J; junction bases unmatched: 7. Regarding the study as a whole: Twin pairs had excess sharing that was weaker in beta out-of-frame sequences. Fewer insertions marked abundant cord blood beta clonotypes; young adult naive trended weakly, memory not at all. Invariant MAIT and iNKT cells could partly confound zero-insertion analyses.

Template switching introduced a universal primer site, and the cDNA bore unique molecular identifiers. Each CDR3 protein is one row after TCRdb ran MiXCR on the 5' RACE reads. The sample carries roughly 710,000 distinct CDR3 sequences, around 6.1% recorded once. The chain is built from TRBV27 and TRBJ2-1; 8 nucleotides agree with TRBD2. Sequencing was carried out using naive T cells sorted from blood. The TCR originated in a young man in good health. In DNA, the CDR3 is TGTGCCAGCACCTTAGCGGGACCTACCTACAATGAGCAGTTCTTC. The encoded protein is CASTLAGPTYNEQFF.